These 25 T cell receptor beta chains share one sample of origin, sequenced in a study of shared clonotypes between healthy human individuals. Some clones are missing from TCRdb's copy, which holds only in-frame ones; the method was immunoSEQ multiplex PCR. Of about 2 million clones in the sample, roughly 95% are singletons; the top ten hold approximately 0.13%. What was sequenced was naive CD4+ T cells sorted from blood. Subset specified: CD45RA+ positively selected. The receptors stem from a man aged 18-30 years in good health.

V gene TRBV7-8 combines with J gene TRBJ1-6, with TRBD1 matching over 8 bases. The V segment lost 4 bases and the J segment 6 bases; nucleotides outside the gene matches: 11. This CDR3 is built from 17 residues. Germline V gene lookup returns CDR1 SGHVS and CDR2 FQNEAQ. CDR3 amino acids: CASSSLDRGGLNSPLHF. The CDR3, as DNA: TGTGCCAGCAGCTCACTTGACAGGGGCGGACTTAATTCACCCCTCCACTTT.

This chain joins TRBV25-1 and TRBJ1-2, with a tentative D call TRBD1 (6 bases). The CDR3 runs 12 residues. The V and J ends lost 6 bases and 9 bases respectively, with 14 bases between them. Germline CDR1 is MGHDK and CDR2 is SYGVNS. CDR3 residues: CASRGAGVSYTF. The CDR3 DNA follows: TGTGCCAGCAGGGGGGCGGGGGTCAGCTACACCTTC.

The chain carries TRBV30 and TRBJ1-1, with 7 bases fitting TRBD1. The CDR3 has 11 amino acids. With 8 bases clipped from V and 10 bases from J, the junction kept 10 bases outside the gene matches. CDR1 is GTSNPN and CDR2 is SVGIG in the germline V gene (reference sequence). The CDR3 region has the DNA TGTGCCCGACAGGGAGACTTGATAGCTTTCTTT. Its translation: CARQGDLIAFF.

The chain has TRBV15 and TRBJ1-5; a possible D gene is TRBD1 (6 bases). The germline V and J ends were trimmed by 0 bases and 7 bases, with 13 bases remaining between them. Germline V CDR1 and CDR2: LNHNV, YYDKDF (reference sequence). The CDR3 runs to 15 residues. CDR3 in DNA: TGTGCCACCAGCAGAGATCGGGGGGGCTGGCAGCCCCAGCATTTT. It encodes CATSRDRGGWQPQHF.

This sequence joins TRBV6-5 and TRBJ1-6, with 9 bases fitting TRBD1. The CDR3 loop spans 15 amino acids. Looked up from germline, CDR1 is MNHEY and CDR2 is SVGAGI. Unmatched junction bases numbered 13, after V lost 4 bases and J lost 15 bases. CDR3 region: CASSFIRDRVVGLHF. The CDR3 coding sequence is TGTGCCAGCAGTTTTATCCGGGACAGGGTTGTAGGCCTCCACTTT.

V and J are TRBV29-1 and TRBJ1-1; D not resolved. The CDR3 totals 13 residues. Germline V lookup: CDR1 SQVTM, CDR2 ANQGSEA. V lost 2 bases, J lost 1 base, and 8 bases lay in between. The CDR3 bases are TGCAGCGTTGAAAGCAACTCGAACACTGAAGCTTTCTTT. Protein sequence: CSVESNSNTEAFF.

The gene calls are TRBV19 and TRBJ1-2; D uncertain. The CDR3 runs to 13 residues. Trimming cost V 4 bases and J 8 bases, with 14 bases left between them. The germline CDR1 and CDR2 sequences are LNHDA and SQIVND (reference sequence). The CDR3 reads CASSTTGAGGYTF. The DNA of the CDR3 is TGTGCCAGTAGTACGACGGGCGCAGGCGGCTACACCTTC. Complete variable domain (other parts from reference TRBV19 and TRBJ1-2): DGGITQSPKYLFRKEGQNVTLSCEQNLNHDAMYWYRQDPGQGLRLIYYSQIVNDFQKGDIAEGYSVSREKKESFPLTVTSAQKNPTAFYLCASSTTGAGGYTFGSGTRLTVV.

V gene TRBV4-2 combines with J gene TRBJ2-3; D gene unclear. Germline V gives CDR1 LGHNA, CDR2 YNFKEQ. The CDR3 loop spans 15 amino acids. V was cut by 0 bases and J by 5 bases, with 12 bases left in between. CDR3 in amino acids: CASSQEGLLKDTQYF. The CDR3 bases are TGTGCCAGCAGCCAAGAAGGTCTCCTAAAAGATACGCAGTATTTT.

The chain couples TRBV2 to TRBJ1-2, with D unclear. Deletions cut 4 bases from V and 0 bases from J, with 15 bases between. The V gene's germline CDR1 is SNHLY and CDR2 FYNNEI. The CDR3 is 16 residues long. The DNA of the CDR3 is TGTGCCAGCAGTGTTACCGTTCTCAAGACTAACTATGGCTACACCTTC. Translating gives CASSVTVLKTNYGYTF.

This clone was seen only once. The chain combines TRBV5-4 with TRBJ1-1, with 8 bases identical to TRBD1. Germline-derived CDR1 and CDR2 are SGHNT and YYREEE (reference sequence). V was pared by 4 bases and J by 5 bases, with 1 base of the junction left unmatched. The CDR3 runs 12 residues. The CDR3 DNA sequence: TGTGCCAGCAGCCGACAGGGGACTGAAGCTTTCTTT. It specifies CASSRQGTEAFF. Together with reference TRBV5-4 and TRBJ1-1, the CDR3 gives the full variable domain: ETGVTQSPTHLIKTRGQQVTLRCSSQSGHNTVSWYQQALGQGPQFIFQYYREEENGRGNFPPRFSGLQFPNYSSELNVNALELDDSALYLCASSRQGTEAFFGQGTRLTVV.

This clone was detected once. This chain joins TRBV2 and TRBJ1-1; a weak D match, TRBD1 (6 bases). The CDR3 is 14 amino acids. Germline lookup yields CDR1 SNHLY and CDR2 FYNNEI. Trimming took 5 bases from V and 4 from J, leaving 14 bases between them. As DNA, the CDR3 is TGTGCCAGCAGTCCACAGGGCTTCGGCACTGAAGCTTTCTTT. This encodes CASSPQGFGTEAFF.

The table lists this clone with a count of one. The chain recombines TRBV5-8 with TRBJ2-5; 9 bases align to TRBD2. Germline V gene data show CDR1 as SGHTS and CDR2 as YDEGEE. With V trimmed by 0 bases and J by 2 bases, 2 bases remained unmatched. The CDR3 totals 15 residues. CDR3 coding DNA: TGTGCCAGCAGCTTGGGACTAGCGGTTCAAGAGACCCAGTACTTC. Its translation is CASSLGLAVQETQYF.

The genes are TRBV11-1 and TRBJ2-7, with TRBD1 matching 9 bases. Germline V CDR1 and CDR2: SGHAT, FQDESV (reference sequence). J lost 4 bases, V lost 3 bases, and 1 base had no gene match. The length of the CDR3 is 13 residues. CDR3 amino acids: CASSFDRGYEQYF. CDR3 sequence (DNA): TGTGCCAGCAGCTTCGACAGGGGGTACGAGCAGTACTTC.

The chain recombines TRBV19 with TRBJ1-6; D perhaps matches TRBD1 (5 bases). V lost 8 bases and J 9 bases, leaving 20 bases between the germline ends. The CDR3 covers 15 residues. CDR1 and CDR2 (germline): LNHDA, SQIVND (reference sequence). CDR3 DNA sequence: TGTGCCAGTGATCGTGTGGGGGGAATCGGTTCACCCCTCCACTTT. It translates to CASDRVGGIGSPLHF.

The sample holds one count of this clone. The chain employs TRBV27 and TRBJ1-6; D is possibly TRBD1 (6 bases). The germline V gene encodes CDR1 MNHEY and CDR2 SMNVEV (reference sequence). CDR3 length: 16 amino acids. Deletions cut 6 bases from V and 2 bases from J, with 14 bases between. CDR3 in amino acids: CASRTRTDPYNSPLHF. DNA for the CDR3: TGTGCCAGCAGAACCCGGACAGATCCCTATAATTCACCCCTCCACTTT.

The chain's CDR3 is CASSSGTGGAGFRNEQFF. The CDR3 coding sequence is TGCGCCAGCAGCTCCGGGACAGGGGGCGCGGGGTTTCGGAATGAGCAGTTCTTC. This sequence joins TRBV5-1 and TRBJ2-1; 12 bases are shared with TRBD1. V lost 3 bases to trimming and J lost 7 bases; unmatched junction nucleotides: 14. Germline lookup yields CDR1 SGHRS and CDR2 YFSETQ. This CDR3 region has 18 residues.

The CDR3 here is CASHDSRAGYGYTF. CDR3 bases: TGTGCCAGCCATGATTCAAGGGCGGGCTATGGCTACACCTTC. V usage is TRBV28 and J usage is TRBJ1-2; D unclear. The CDR3 is 14 amino acids. V lost 8 bases and J lost 4, with 17 bases in between. The germline CDR1 and CDR2 sequences are MDHEN and SYDVKM.

With regard to this clone: This may stem from a read error, because a much larger clone lies one nucleotide away. This same CDR3 is encoded by further DNA sequences in the sample. The chain joins TRBV5-1 to TRBJ2-6; D gene unclear. Trimming took 2 bases from V and 0 from J, leaving 6 bases between them. CDR1 SGHRS and CDR2 YFSETQ come from the germline V gene. The CDR3 sequence is 15 residues long. The CDR3 is CASSLGSSGANVLTF. The CDR3 nucleotides are TGCGCCAGCAGCTTAGGCAGCTCTGGGGCCAACGTCCTGACTTTC.

The chain has TRBV30 and TRBJ2-7; TRBD1 might be the D (5 bases). Germline CDR1 reads GTSNPN; CDR2 reads SVGIG (reference sequence). Trimming took off 4 bases at V and 1 base at J, with 11 bases between the two ends. The CDR3 is made up of 13 amino acids. The CDR3 sequence: CAWTQELSYEQYF. For the CDR3, the DNA is TGTGCCTGGACACAGGAACTGTCCTACGAGCAGTACTTC.

The V and J genes are TRBV5-6 and TRBJ2-2; D unclear. CDR3 size: 12 residues. The germline V gene encodes CDR1 SGHDT and CDR2 YYEEEE. The V and J ends lost 5 bases and 6 bases respectively, with 8 bases between them. The CDR3 reads CASSLEAGELFF. The CDR3 coding sequence is TGTGCCAGCAGTTTAGAGGCCGGGGAGCTGTTTTTT.

The rearrangement links TRBV4-3 to TRBJ2-1; possible D gene TRBD2, 6 bases. The CDR3 runs to 15 residues. The V end lost 3 bases, the J end lost 0 bases, and 9 bases lay between the germline ends. Germline V CDR1 and CDR2: LGHNA, YSLEER. CDR3 in DNA: TGCGCCAGCAGCCATGGAGGGAGCTCCTACAATGAGCAGTTCTTC. This codes for CASSHGGSSYNEQFF.

The V call is TRBV20-1, the J call TRBJ1-1, with a weak D call TRBD1 (5 bases). This CDR3 region has 11 residues. Germline CDR1 and CDR2: DFQATT and SNEGSKA (reference sequence). CDR3 protein: CSPSGGTEAFF. The CDR3 DNA reads TGCAGCCCGTCGGGGGGCACTGAAGCTTTCTTT.

The chain couples TRBV19 to TRBJ2-4, with D perhaps TRBD2 (5 bases). The V end lost 5 bases, the J end lost 0 bases, and 11 bases lay between the germline ends. This CDR3 contains 15 residues. Germline CDR1 and CDR2: LNHDA and SQIVND (reference sequence). CDR3 sequence reads: CASSGLALAKNIQYF. The CDR3 DNA is TGTGCCAGTAGTGGACTTGCGCTAGCCAAAAACATTCAGTACTTC.

V gene TRBV29-1 combines with J gene TRBJ2-1; 8 nucleotides match TRBD1. Germline values: CDR1 SQVTM, CDR2 ANQGSEA. V gave up 7 bases and J gave up 3 bases; unmatched junction bases: 5. The CDR3 is 13 amino acids. The CDR3 bases are TGCAGCGCCGGACAGGGTTTCTACAATGAGCAGTTCTTC. Translating gives CSAGQGFYNEQFF.

The chain links TRBV18 to TRBJ2-4, with D perhaps matching TRBD1 or TRBD2 (5 bases each). Trimming removed 3 bases at V and 5 bases at J, with 20 bases between. This CDR3 is 17 amino acids long. Looked up from germline, CDR1 is KGHSH and CDR2 is LQKENI. Here the CDR3 reads CASSPRTLEGTENIQYF. The CDR3 region has the DNA TGTGCCAGCTCACCTCGTACCTTAGAGGGGACGGAAAACATTCAGTACTTC.